A single T cell receptor beta chain is shown here with its context. This clone has a single count. The antigen it recognizes is unknown. Within one base of it there is no much larger clone, and no base qualities were kept. The entry originates in a study of T cell responses to AZD1222 COVID-19 vaccine (dated by TCRdb to the early 2020s). Regarding the complete study: A total of over 230 trial participants underwent TCR sequencing, of whom nearly 210 received two doses of AZD1222 and some 25 received two doses of the MenACWY control vaccine. Trial participants were enrolled by age into subgroups of 18-55, 56-69 and 70-plus years, and about 150, 27 and 61 TCR-sequenced participants, respectively, were included in these subgroups.

The sample's time point label, in plain terms: about 28 days (+/-7) after the second vaccine dose. AZD1222 recipients with second doses at about 4 weeks or about 12 weeks were pooled, because spike-specific TCR depth and breadth did not differ between schedules. Vaccinee samples came from UK trials COV001 and COV002, including a single-blind randomized controlled phase 2/3 trial of AZD1222 (ChAdOx1 nCoV-19) in healthy adults. For TCRbeta chain sequencing, PBMC samples were collected from trial participants at day 0 and at day 28 after the second dose. CDR1 and CDR2 were assigned from the germline V gene (reference sequence) as LNHNV and YYDKDF. V loses 3 bases of germline sequence and J loses 6 bases, and the interval between the two ends is 11 bases. Inclusive of the bounding cysteine and phenylalanine, the CDR3 is 13 residues long. This entry keeps only the CDR3 DNA: 39 bases, framed from base 1.

The CDR3 regions of human TCRbeta chains were analyzed by immunosequencing. The authors' analysis ran thus. Repertoire TCRs were matched against a reference library of SARS-CoV-2-specific TCRs generated with the MIRA antigen-specificity platform. Breadth was defined as the fraction of unique TCRs that were SARS-CoV-2-associated, and depth was defined as the fraction of total T cells that were SARS-CoV-2-associated. Using the MIRA data, every spike-specific TCR was mapped to the spike region that the TCR reacted to and assigned to either a CD4 or a CD8 class. Log10-transformed breadth and depth values were compared by one-way ANOVA with Sidak's multiple comparisons tests. TCRdb stores this immuneACCESS table with in-frame sequences only. Part of the clones is absent; in the studies checked, under half of the shortfall reflects unresolved V genes, and no reason is known for the rest. V and J calls and clone size are copied from that table; D and trimming were computed from the DNA. The sample records over 150,000 clones, approximately 95% of which are singletons. The ten largest clones add up to 1% of the sample.

Beyond this particular receptor, the publication reports: The vaccine-associated CD4 TCRs covered the entire spike protein, and the dominant responses fell in regions 160-218 and 743-854. Participants were mostly white British, with more females than males. The authors suggested clonal diversity may have been underestimated. The 56-69-year group was small, and its depth increase did not reach significance, likely because of low power. Conclusions about previously exposed vaccinees are limited because only a handful of AZD1222 recipients were SARS-CoV-2 seropositive at baseline. Because no samples from the day 14 peak response were available, repertoires could be characterized only after the peak T cell response. A significant rise in spike-specific TCR breadth and depth was observed after two AZD1222 doses relative to day 0 and relative to MenACWY recipients. Reportedly, close to half of the unique spike-specific TCRs recognized epitopes lying outside the regions that are mutated in the B.1.351 and B.1.1.7 variants.

This TCR was recovered from an adult who received the AZD1222 COVID-19 vaccine. Sequencing used peripheral blood, obtained 28 days after the second AZD1222 dose. Recombination linked TRBV15 to TRBJ1-1, with the D gene not confidently named. The CDR3 in this case is CATSRRSRAEAFF. At the DNA level, the sequence is TGTGCCACCAGCAGGCGGAGTCGGGCTGAAGCTTTCTTT.